The rows below give T cell receptor beta chains drawn from one sample of a study of blood T cell repertoires in COVID-19. Assay: immunoSEQ multiplex PCR; the TCRdb copy retains only in-frame clones and omits some. The table includes approximately 140,000 clones, roughly 89% detected once. What was sequenced was peripheral blood. The receptors come from a man aged 30 to 45 with COVID-19, enrolled during active disease. The CDR3 runs from the conserved cysteine through the conserved F or W. A D gene is named only where the DNA matches it firmly. For some rows the clone size is stated as once, few or many, or as a class when expanded; others skip it.

j_call: TRBJ1-2
clone_size: NA
cdr3_length: 12
v_call: TRBV28
d_call: NA
cdr3_aa: CANWAADYGYTF
cdr3_nt: TGTGCCAACTGGGCCGCTGACTATGGCTACACCTTC

j_call: TRBJ1-5
clone_size: NA
cdr3_length: 12
v_call: TRBV28
d_call: NA
cdr3_aa: CASSYVSQPQHF
cdr3_nt: TGTGCCAGCAGCTACGTAAGTCAGCCCCAGCATTTT

j_call: TRBJ1-2
clone_size: NA
cdr3_length: 14
v_call: TRBV5-5
d_call: NA
cdr3_aa: CASSPVSRAYGYTF
cdr3_nt: TGTGCCAGCAGCCCGGTGTCCAGGGCCTATGGCTACACCTTC

j_call: TRBJ1-2
clone_size: NA
cdr3_length: 12
v_call: TRBV2
d_call: NA
cdr3_aa: CASDRPSYGYTF
cdr3_nt: TGTGCCAGCGACAGGCCTAGCTATGGCTACACCTTC

j_call: TRBJ1-1
clone_size: NA
cdr3_length: 13
v_call: TRBV19
d_call: NA
cdr3_aa: CASSSRENTEAFF
cdr3_nt: TGTGCCAGTAGTTCCAGGGAGAACACTGAAGCTTTCTTT

j_call: TRBJ2-5
clone_size: NA
cdr3_length: 15
v_call: TRBV7-2
d_call: NA
cdr3_aa: CASSLIRGPGKTQYF
cdr3_nt: TGTGCCAGCAGCTTAATCCGTGGGCCCGGGAAGACCCAGTACTTC

j_call: TRBJ1-2
clone_size: NA
cdr3_length: 14
v_call: TRBV24-1
d_call: NA
cdr3_aa: CATSDFRDTYGYTF
cdr3_nt: TGTGCCACCAGTGATTTCCGGGACACCTATGGCTACACCTTC

j_call: TRBJ1-4
clone_size: NA
cdr3_length: 13
v_call: TRBV7-9
d_call: NA
cdr3_aa: CASSSTSNEKLFF
cdr3_nt: TGTGCCAGCAGCTCGACTTCTAATGAAAAACTGTTTTTT

j_call: TRBJ2-5
clone_size: few
cdr3_length: 13
v_call: TRBV28
d_call: NA
cdr3_aa: CASRAAIGETQYF
cdr3_nt: TGTGCCAGCAGAGCGGCAATAGGGGAGACCCAGTACTTC

j_call: TRBJ2-3
clone_size: few
cdr3_length: 15
v_call: TRBV5-1
d_call: NA
cdr3_aa: CASSLAFTGSNTQYF
cdr3_nt: TGCGCCAGCAGCTTGGCCTTTACGGGGTCAAATACGCAGTATTTT

j_call: TRBJ2-1
clone_size: NA
cdr3_length: 15
v_call: TRBV9
d_call: TRBD2
cdr3_aa: CASSVGLAGSNEQFF
cdr3_nt: TGTGCCAGCAGCGTAGGTCTAGCGGGGAGCAATGAGCAGTTCTTC

j_call: TRBJ2-7
clone_size: NA
cdr3_length: 14
v_call: TRBV11-3
d_call: NA
cdr3_aa: CASSPQASTYEQYF
cdr3_nt: TGTGCCAGCAGCCCCCAGGCAAGCACCTACGAGCAGTACTTC

j_call: TRBJ2-3
clone_size: NA
cdr3_length: 18
v_call: TRBV6-4
d_call: TRBD2
cdr3_aa: CASSDSISLAGGRDTQYF
cdr3_nt: TGTGCCAGCAGTGACTCGATAAGCCTAGCGGGAGGGAGGGATACGCAGTATTTT

j_call: TRBJ2-7
clone_size: NA
cdr3_length: 12
v_call: TRBV18
d_call: NA
cdr3_aa: CASSPESYEQYF
cdr3_nt: TGTGCCAGCTCACCTGAGAGTTACGAGCAGTACTTC

j_call: TRBJ2-7
clone_size: NA
cdr3_length: 14
v_call: TRBV5-4
d_call: TRBD1
cdr3_aa: CASSRPGQDSEQYF
cdr3_nt: TGTGCCAGCAGCAGACCGGGACAGGACTCCGAGCAGTACTTC

j_call: TRBJ2-7
clone_size: NA
cdr3_length: 16
v_call: TRBV10-3
d_call: TRBD1
cdr3_aa: CAISEGVGRGIYEQYF
cdr3_nt: TGTGCCATCAGTGAGGGGGTGGGCAGGGGGATCTACGAGCAGTACTTC

j_call: TRBJ2-5
clone_size: NA
cdr3_length: 20
v_call: TRBV3-1/TRBV3-2
d_call: TRBD2
cdr3_aa: CASSQEGSGGTSGHQETQYF
cdr3_nt: TGTGCCAGCAGCCAAGAAGGGTCGGGTGGGACTAGCGGTCACCAAGAGACCCAGTACTTC

j_call: TRBJ2-3
clone_size: NA
cdr3_length: 13
v_call: TRBV29-1
d_call: NA
cdr3_aa: CSIGIGGTDTQYF
cdr3_nt: TGCAGCATTGGGATCGGGGGCACAGATACGCAGTATTTT

j_call: TRBJ2-5
clone_size: NA
cdr3_length: 14
v_call: TRBV6-4
d_call: NA
cdr3_aa: CASRHLTGRETQYF
cdr3_nt: TGTGCCAGCAGGCACCTTACAGGGAGAGAGACCCAGTACTTC

j_call: TRBJ1-5
clone_size: NA
cdr3_length: 15
v_call: TRBV7-2
d_call: NA
cdr3_aa: CASSLRGRGNQPQHF
cdr3_nt: TGTGCCAGCAGCTTAAGAGGGCGAGGGAATCAGCCCCAGCATTTT

j_call: TRBJ1-5
clone_size: NA
cdr3_length: 13
v_call: TRBV7-9
d_call: NA
cdr3_aa: CASSSNSNQPQHF
cdr3_nt: TGTGCCAGCAGCTCTAATAGCAATCAGCCCCAGCATTTT

j_call: TRBJ1-2
clone_size: NA
cdr3_length: 15
v_call: TRBV4-2
d_call: NA
cdr3_aa: CASSQATVKEYGYTF
cdr3_nt: TGTGCCAGCAGCCAGGCCACAGTAAAGGAATATGGCTACACCTTC

j_call: TRBJ1-1
clone_size: NA
cdr3_length: 18
v_call: TRBV5-1
d_call: NA
cdr3_aa: CASSPGGSGLLAGTEAFF
cdr3_nt: TGCGCCAGCAGCCCGGGGGGGTCAGGGCTACTAGCAGGCACTGAAGCTTTCTTT

j_call: TRBJ2-7
clone_size: NA
cdr3_length: 14
v_call: TRBV9
d_call: NA
cdr3_aa: CASSGDSRYWEQYF
cdr3_nt: TGTGCCAGCAGCGGGGACTCAAGGTATTGGGAGCAGTACTTC